These 20 T cell receptor beta chains share one sample of origin, sequenced in a study of molecular identifiers for immune sequencing clone quantification. TCRdb reanalysed the PCR reads using MiXCR and keeps one entry per CDR3 protein. Of about 640,000 distinct CDR3 sequences in the sample, 15% to 20% were seen once. The sample consisted of naive CD8+ T cells from blood, with Jurkat cell RNA spiked in. Subset reported: FACS-sorted CD8+CD4-CCR7+CD45RA+ naive T cells. All receptors come from a human donor in good health. Some libraries in this study had Jurkat cell RNA spiked in.

This clonotype was recorded at least ten times. The chain carries TRBV20-1 and TRBJ2-5; possibly TRBD1 for D (5 bases). Per germline, CDR1 DFQATT and CDR2 SNEGSKA (reference sequence). This CDR3 has 14 residues. V was shortened by 2 bases and J by 5 bases, with 15 bases between the two germline ends. CDR3 amino acids: CSARSTAPGETQYF. CDR3 sequence (DNA): TGCAGTGCTAGATCGACAGCTCCCGGGGAGACCCAGTACTTC.

Ten or more counts support this clonotype. This rearrangement joins TRBV5-4 to TRBJ1-2; tentatively, D is TRBD1 (6 bases). Trimming left V 4 bases short and J 6 bases short, with 13 bases between. The V gene's germline CDR1 is SGHNT and CDR2 YYREEE (reference sequence). This CDR3 has 13 amino acids. The CDR3 DNA reads TGTGCCAGCAGCGCGCGGACAGAGGATGGCTACACCTTC. Amino acids: CASSARTEDGYTF.

This clonotype was observed many times. V gene TRBV12-3 or TRBV12-4 combines with J gene TRBJ2-2; D is uncertain. V lost 0 bases, J lost 2 bases, and 10 bases lay in between. This CDR3 contains 16 residues. The CDR3 sequence: CASSLALKINTGELFF. CDR3 nucleotide sequence: TGTGCCAGCAGTTTAGCCCTCAAAATAAACACCGGGGAGCTGTTTTTT.

This clonotype occurred a few times. The chain carries TRBV7-9 and TRBJ2-5, with 8 bases aligning to TRBD1. The CDR3 spans 15 residues. Unmatched junction bases numbered 9, after V lost 4 bases and J lost 5 bases. Germline V gene sequence: CDR1 SEHNR, CDR2 FQNEAQ (reference sequence). CDR3 amino acids: CASSSFRGRGETQYF. The DNA for the CDR3 is TGTGCCAGCAGCTCCTTCAGGGGGCGCGGGGAGACCCAGTACTTC.

This clonotype came up many times. This chain uses TRBV20-1 with TRBJ2-7, with TRBD1 as a possible D gene (6 bases). CDR1 DFQATT and CDR2 SNEGSKA come from the germline V gene (reference sequence). V was cut by 5 bases and J by 5 bases, with 22 bases left in between. This CDR3 is built from 15 residues. This CDR3 is CSAHLVGLQGNEQYF. CDR3 sequence (DNA): TGCAGTGCTCACCTGGTCGGGTTGCAGGGGAACGAGCAGTACTTC.

This clonotype was seen ten or more times. The J gene is TRBJ2-7, the V gene TRBV29-1; D ambiguous. Deletions cut 0 bases from V and 0 bases from J, with 6 bases between. CDR3 length equals 13 residues. Germline CDR1 is SQVTM and CDR2 is ANQGSEA. The DNA for the CDR3 is TGCAGCGTTGAAGATCCGGACTCCTACGAGCAGTACTTC. It encodes CSVEDPDSYEQYF.

Many counts were recorded for this clonotype. The chain combines TRBV7-9 with TRBJ2-4, with 7 bases matching TRBD1. CDR1 SEHNR and CDR2 FQNEAQ come from the germline V gene (reference sequence). CDR3 length equals 15 residues. The trim removed 6 bases at V and 8 bases at J, leaving 13 bases unmatched. The chain's CDR3 is CASSPGPGQDDIQYF. The DNA for the CDR3 is TGTGCCAGCAGTCCCGGCCCTGGACAGGATGACATTCAGTACTTC.

In its sample, this clonotype was seen a few times. This chain links TRBV9 with TRBJ2-1; D is ambiguous. The CDR3 is 14 residues long. Germline V gene sequence: CDR1 SGDLS, CDR2 YYNGEE. Trimming removed 0 bases at V and 4 bases at J, with 8 bases between. Here the CDR3 DNA reads TGTGCCAGCAGCGTAGCCTCGCAGTACAATGAGCAGTTCTTC. Residues: CASSVASQYNEQFF. The whole variable domain, remainder taken from reference TRBV9 and TRBJ2-1, is DSGVTQTPKHLITATGQRVTLRCSPRSGDLSVYWYQQSLDQGLQFLIQYYNGEERAKGNILERFSAQQFPDLHSELNLSSLELGDSALYFCASSVASQYNEQFFGPGTRLTVL.

This clonotype was seen ten or more times. This chain joins TRBV6-2 or TRBV6-3 and TRBJ2-1; 8 nucleotides agree with TRBD2. Germline CDR1 reads MNHEY; CDR2 reads SVGEGT. V trimming: 10 bases; J trimming: 6 bases; junction bases outside the gene matches: 11. The CDR3 runs to 14 residues. CDR3 in DNA: TGTGCCACCGACCTGGCGGGAGGTCCCAATGAGCAGTTCTTC. Translation: CATDLAGGPNEQFF.

This clonotype was recorded at least ten times. This chain joins TRBV13 and TRBJ2-3; 9 positions match TRBD1. CDR1 and CDR2 (germline): PRHDT, FYEKMQ (reference sequence). CDR3 size: 16 residues. V gave up 5 bases and J gave up 4 bases; unmatched junction bases: 10. The DNA for the CDR3 is TGTGCCAGCAGCCCAACAATAACAGGGGGCCCAGATACGCAGTATTTT. Amino acid sequence: CASSPTITGGPDTQYF.

The chain uses TRBV2 and TRBJ1-5; D uncertain. CDR3 size: 12 residues. CDR1 and CDR2 from the germline V gene are SNHLY and FYNNEI. V gave up 1 base and J gave up 3 bases, with 1 base separating them. The CDR3 nucleotides are TGTGCCAGCAGTGAAGTCAATCAGCCCCAGCATTTT. Amino acids: CASSEVNQPQHF.

This chain uses TRBV5-5 with TRBJ1-5; 7 bases map to TRBD1. CDR3 length equals 15 residues. Germline V gene sequence: CDR1 SGHKS, CDR2 YYEKEE (reference sequence). Germline trimming cut 4 bases from V and 5 bases from J; bases unmatched to any gene: 9. The CDR3: CASSHGGGSDQPQHF. The DNA of the CDR3 is TGTGCCAGCAGCCATGGAGGGGGCAGCGATCAGCCCCAGCATTTT.

Comments on this clonotype: A read error may explain this, as a much larger clone is one base away. The chain has TRBV2 and TRBJ1-1, with TRBD1 as a possible D gene (6 bases). Germline V gives CDR1 SNHLY, CDR2 FYNNEI. This CDR3 is built from 14 residues. The V end lost 7 bases, the J end lost 3 bases, and 15 bases lay between the germline ends. In DNA form, the CDR3 reads TGTGCCAGCAAGGAGGACAGTCTGGACACTGAAGCTTTCTTT. Its translation is CASKEDSLDTEAFF.

This clonotype was detected ten times or more. This chain connects TRBV4-3 to TRBJ1-1; D is uncertain. The CDR3 sequence is 15 residues long. The V end lost 0 bases, the J end lost 2 bases, and 10 bases lay between the germline ends. In germline, CDR1 is LGHNA, CDR2 YSLEER. For the CDR3, the DNA is TGCGCCAGCAGCCAAGATCAAGGGCGAAACACTGAAGCTTTCTTT. Its protein is CASSQDQGRNTEAFF.

This chain links TRBV27 with TRBJ1-1; 10 nucleotides align to TRBD1. Per germline, CDR1 MNHEY and CDR2 SMNVEV (reference sequence). Trimming took 1 base from V and 8 from J; bases not matched to a gene: 1. The CDR3 has 13 amino acids. The CDR3 bases are TGTGCCAGCAGTTTATTGGGACAGGGGGAAGCTTTCTTT. Its protein product is CASSLLGQGEAFF.

This clonotype came up many times. This chain uses TRBV29-1 with TRBJ2-7; 9 nucleotides match TRBD1. The V gene end was trimmed by 7 bases and the J gene end by 3 bases; junction bases not matched to a gene: 10. The CDR3 runs 14 residues. Germline assignment: CDR1 SQVTM and CDR2 ANQGSEA. CDR3 region: CSAQTGGSVYEQYF. CDR3 nucleotides: TGCAGCGCCCAAACAGGGGGCAGCGTCTACGAGCAGTACTTC.

CDR3 loop: CASSQDTPSGSPGQGFTYEQYF. DNA for the CDR3: TGCGCCAGCAGCCAAGATACCCCCAGTGGAAGTCCGGGACAGGGCTTCACCTACGAGCAGTACTTC. V is TRBV4-1 and J is TRBJ2-7; 9 nucleotides agree with TRBD1. The CDR3 is 22 residues long. The germline V gene has CDR1 MGHRA and CDR2 YSYEKL. V lost 0 bases and J lost 2; bases outside the gene matches: 23.

The chain links TRBV3-1 to TRBJ2-7; D is perhaps TRBD2 (6 bases). The CDR3 is made up of 14 amino acids. Trimming removed 1 base at V and 8 bases at J, with 15 bases between. Germline V gene lookup returns CDR1 LGHDT and CDR2 YNNKEL (reference sequence). CDR3: CASSQARGTGKQYF. Here the CDR3 DNA reads TGTGCCAGCAGCCAAGCGCGGGGCACGGGAAAGCAGTACTTC.

This clonotype was seen only a few times. CDR3 protein: CATRHLGGVNEQFF. CDR3 sequence (DNA): TGTGCCACCCGACACCTTGGGGGGGTCAATGAGCAGTTCTTC. The chain recombines TRBV27 with TRBJ2-1; 7 bases fit TRBD2. Germline CDR1 reads MNHEY; CDR2 reads SMNVEV (reference sequence). This CDR3 is 14 amino acids long. Trimming at V came to 10 bases and at J to 6 bases, leaving 12 bases not matched to a gene.

About this clonotype itself: A clone one base away is much larger, so this may be a read error. This sequence joins TRBV27 and TRBJ2-7; possibly TRBD1 for D (5 bases). This CDR3 comprises 15 residues. In germline, CDR1 is MNHEY, CDR2 SMNVEV (reference sequence). CDR3 in DNA: TGTGCCAGCAGGGAACAGGAAAGGAGCTCCTACGGGCAGTACTTC. Its translation: CASREQERSSYGQYF.